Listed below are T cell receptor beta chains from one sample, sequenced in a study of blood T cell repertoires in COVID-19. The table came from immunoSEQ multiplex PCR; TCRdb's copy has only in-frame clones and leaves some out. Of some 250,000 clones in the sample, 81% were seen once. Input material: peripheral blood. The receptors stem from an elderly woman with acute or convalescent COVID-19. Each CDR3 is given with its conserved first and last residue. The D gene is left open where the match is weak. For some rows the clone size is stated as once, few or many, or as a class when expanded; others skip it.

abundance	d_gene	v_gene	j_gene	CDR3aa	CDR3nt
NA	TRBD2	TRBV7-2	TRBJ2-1	CASRSREAGYNEQFF	TGTGCCAGCAGATCTCGGGAGGCCGGCTACAATGAGCAGTTCTTC
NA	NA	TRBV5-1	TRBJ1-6	CASSLVQGRANSPLHF	TGCGCCAGCAGCTTGGTTCAGGGGCGGGCCAATTCACCCCTCCACTTT
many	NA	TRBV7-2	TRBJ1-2	CASSLAPGRGDGYTF	TGTGCCAGCAGCTTAGCGCCGGGGCGCGGGGATGGCTACACCTTC
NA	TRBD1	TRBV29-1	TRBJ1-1	CSVQTGVGTEAFF	TGCAGCGTTCAGACAGGGGTGGGCACTGAAGCTTTCTTT
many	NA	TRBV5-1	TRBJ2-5	CASSFTPNPELETQYF	TGCGCCAGCAGCTTTACCCCAAATCCCGAGTTAGAGACCCAGTACTTC
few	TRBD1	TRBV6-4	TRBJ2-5	CASSRTGGLQETQYF	TGTGCCAGCAGTAGGACAGGGGGCCTCCAAGAGACCCAGTACTTC
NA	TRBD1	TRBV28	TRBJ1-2	CASSFIGQGRPGWTF	TGTGCCAGCAGTTTCATTGGACAGGGAAGACCCGGGTGGACCTTC
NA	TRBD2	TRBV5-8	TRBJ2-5	CASSSGTSGEETQYF	TGTGCCAGCAGCTCCGGGACTAGCGGGGAAGAGACCCAGTACTTC
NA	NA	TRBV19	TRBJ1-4	CASSIDPGGEKLFF	TGTGCCAGTAGTATAGATCCCGGAGGGGAAAAACTGTTTTTT
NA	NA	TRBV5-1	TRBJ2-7	CASSLQPRDSSYEQYF	TGCGCCAGCAGCTTGCAACCGCGGGACAGTTCCTACGAGCAGTACTTC
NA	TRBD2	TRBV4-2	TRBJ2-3	CASSHSGGGTTDTQYF	TGTGCCAGCAGCCACAGCGGGGGGGGGACCACAGATACGCAGTATTTT
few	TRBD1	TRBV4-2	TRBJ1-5	CASSQDPDRSNQPQHF	TGTGCCAGCAGCCAAGACCCGGACAGGTCCAATCAGCCCCAGCATTTT
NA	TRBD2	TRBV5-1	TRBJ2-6	CASSLSGGTAYSGANVLTF	TGCGCCAGCAGCTTGAGCGGGGGGACCGCGTACTCTGGGGCCAACGTCCTGACTTTC
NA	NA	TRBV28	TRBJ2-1	CASSFDEQFF	TGTGCCAGCAGTTTCGATGAGCAGTTCTTC
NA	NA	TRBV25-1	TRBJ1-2	CASSEYDSVYGYTF	TGTGCCAGCAGTGAATACGACAGCGTCTATGGCTACACCTTC
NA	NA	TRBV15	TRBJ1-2	CATNDRQGMDTNYGYTF	TGTGCCACCAACGACAGGCAGGGTATGGATACTAACTATGGCTACACCTTC
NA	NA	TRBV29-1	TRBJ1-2	CSVGDKSYGYTF	TGCAGCGTTGGGGACAAGTCCTATGGCTACACCTTC
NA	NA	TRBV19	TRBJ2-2	CASRRSSATGELFF	TGTGCCAGTAGGCGGTCTAGCGCCACCGGGGAGCTGTTTTTT
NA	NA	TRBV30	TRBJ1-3	CAWSPIDSGNTIYF	TGTGCCTGGAGCCCCATAGACTCTGGAAACACCATATATTTT
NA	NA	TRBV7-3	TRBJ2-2	CASSLNGGSGGVGTGELFF	TGTGCCAGCAGCTTAAATGGTGGGAGCGGAGGGGTCGGGACCGGGGAGCTGTTTTTT
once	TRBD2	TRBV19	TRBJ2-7	CASSFRGLAGGSYEQYF	TGTGCCAGTAGTTTCCGGGGACTAGCGGGGGGATCCTACGAGCAGTACTTC
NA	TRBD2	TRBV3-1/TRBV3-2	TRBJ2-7	CASSQDLKLAGRYF	TGTGCCAGCAGCCAAGACTTAAAACTAGCGGGAAGATACTTC
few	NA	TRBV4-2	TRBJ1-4	CASSQDPTGSNEKLFF	TGTGCCAGCAGCCAAGACCCGACAGGAAGTAATGAAAAACTGTTTTTT
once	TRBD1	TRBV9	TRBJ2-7	CASSPRQGTTYEQYF	TGTGCCAGCAGCCCCCGACAGGGAACTACCTACGAGCAGTACTTC
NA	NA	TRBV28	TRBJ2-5	CASSLLAGGQETQYF	TGTGCCAGCAGTTTATTGGCGGGCGGCCAAGAGACCCAGTACTTC
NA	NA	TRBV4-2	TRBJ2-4	CASSQWGGALAKNIQYF	TGTGCCAGCAGCCAGTGGGGTGGGGCTCTAGCCAAAAACATTCAGTACTTC
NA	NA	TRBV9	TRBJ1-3	CASSVVGAGNTIYF	TGTGCCAGCAGCGTTGTAGGGGCTGGAAACACCATATATTTT
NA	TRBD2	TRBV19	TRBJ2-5	CASSRTSGREETQYF	TGTGCCAGTAGTAGGACTAGCGGGAGGGAAGAGACCCAGTACTTC
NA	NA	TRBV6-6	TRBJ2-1	CASSYGRYNEQFF	TGTGCCAGCAGTTACGGTCGGTACAATGAGCAGTTCTTC
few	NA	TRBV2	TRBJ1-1	CAGAASGTEAFF	TGTGCCGGGGCGGCTTCCGGCACTGAAGCTTTCTTT
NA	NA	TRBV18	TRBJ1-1	CASSPQAGAVNTEAFF	TGTGCCAGCTCACCACAGGCGGGGGCTGTGAACACTGAAGCTTTCTTT
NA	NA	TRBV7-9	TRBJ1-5	CASSFGQYNQPQHF	TGTGCCAGCAGCTTCGGACAGTACAATCAGCCCCAGCATTTT
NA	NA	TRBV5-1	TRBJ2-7	CASSLALGVQGNEQYF	TGCGCCAGCAGCTTGGCTCTTGGTGTTCAGGGCAACGAGCAGTACTTC
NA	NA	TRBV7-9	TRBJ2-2	CASSTGLNTGELFF	TGTGCCAGCAGCACCGGACTCAACACCGGGGAGCTGTTTTTT
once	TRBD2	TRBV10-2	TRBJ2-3	CASSLTSGVLNTQYF	TGCGCCAGCAGTTTGACTAGCGGGGTACTAAATACGCAGTATTTT
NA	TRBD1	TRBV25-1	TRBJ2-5	CASGRGDRDQETQYF	TGTGCCAGCGGCCGAGGGGACAGGGACCAAGAGACCCAGTACTTC
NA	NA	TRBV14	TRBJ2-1	CASSQEEIRVEQFF	TGTGCCAGCAGCCAAGAGGAAATACGGGTTGAGCAGTTCTTC
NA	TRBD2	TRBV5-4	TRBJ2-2	CASSLVYLAGRSTGELFF	TGTGCCAGCAGCTTGGTGTACCTAGCGGGAAGGTCCACCGGGGAGCTGTTTTTT
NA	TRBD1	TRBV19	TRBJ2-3	CASSRRTGSADTQYF	TGTGCCAGTAGTAGGCGGACAGGGTCTGCAGATACGCAGTATTTT
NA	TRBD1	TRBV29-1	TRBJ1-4	CSVHDRTGAGEKLFF	TGCAGCGTCCACGACCGCACAGGGGCGGGTGAAAAACTGTTTTTT